Listed here is a single TCR beta chain. Its antigen is as yet unknown. Each fraction contributed one 500,000-cell aliquot for sequencing. This record comes from a study of coeliac disease. Study-wide points: The authors considered this approach unsuitable for unbiased detection of gliadin-specific T cells.

Repertoires were generated with immunoSEQ multiplex PCR, while TCRdb's copy carries only in-frame clones and drops some. The sample lists just under 800 clones; roughly three fifths were seen once. The sample was intraepithelial lymphocytes from the gut. The TCR sequence derives from a man older than 75 without celiac disease.

CDR3 sequence reads: CASSSRGYYGYTF. CDR3 bases: TGCGCCAGCAGCTCTCGGGGATACTATGGCTACACCTTC. The rearrangement uses TRBV5-1 and TRBJ1-2; D unclear. Germline V lookup: CDR1 SGHRS, CDR2 YFSETQ. The ends were cut back, 3 bases at V and 3 bases at J, with 9 bases in the middle. This CDR3 spans 13 amino acids.